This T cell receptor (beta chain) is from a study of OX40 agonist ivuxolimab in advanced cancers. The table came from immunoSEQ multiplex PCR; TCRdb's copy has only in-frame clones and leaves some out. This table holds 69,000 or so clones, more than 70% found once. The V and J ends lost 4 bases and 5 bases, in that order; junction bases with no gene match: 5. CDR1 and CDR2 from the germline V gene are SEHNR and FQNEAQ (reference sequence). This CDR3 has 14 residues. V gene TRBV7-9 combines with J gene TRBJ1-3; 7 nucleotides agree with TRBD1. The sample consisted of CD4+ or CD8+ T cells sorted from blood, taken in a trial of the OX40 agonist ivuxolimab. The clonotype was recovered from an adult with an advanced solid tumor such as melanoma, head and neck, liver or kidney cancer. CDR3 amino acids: CASSSTGERNTIYF. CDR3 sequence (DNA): TGTGCCAGCAGCTCTACAGGGGAAAGAAACACCATATATTTT.